A selection of T cell receptor beta chains follows, all from one sample in a study of blood T cell repertoires in COVID-19. TCRdb's table, derived via immunoSEQ multiplex PCR, lists solely in-frame clones and lacks some. The repertoire consists of over 150,000 clones, with roughly 88% occurring once and the leading ten covering 6% to 7%. The sample taken for sequencing was peripheral blood. These TCRs come from a woman aged 40 to 50 with COVID-19, enrolled during active disease. CDR3s include the opening cysteine and the closing phenylalanine or tryptophan. A D gene is named only where the DNA matches it firmly. Only part of the rows carry a size: once, few, many, or a class if the clone is expanded.

v_call	d_call	clone_size	j_call	cdr3_aa	cdr3_nt
TRBV6-5	TRBD1	NA	TRBJ2-5	CASSIFRDRRETQYF	TGTGCCAGCAGTATTTTCCGGGACAGGAGAGAGACCCAGTACTTC
TRBV2	TRBD1	NA	TRBJ2-7	CASGQGRDIEQYF	TGTGCCAGCGGACAGGGAAGGGATATCGAGCAGTACTTC
TRBV27	TRBD2	once	TRBJ2-1	CASSGFSSGADYNEQFF	TGTGCCAGCAGCGGATTTTCTAGCGGGGCCGACTACAATGAGCAGTTCTTC
TRBV27	NA	NA	TRBJ1-5	CASSFQGLDQPQHF	TGTGCCAGCAGTTTCCAGGGTCTAGATCAGCCCCAGCATTTT
TRBV28	NA	NA	TRBJ1-2	CASRSGQLVFGYTF	TGTGCCAGCAGGTCAGGACAATTGGTCTTTGGCTACACCTTC
TRBV21-1	NA	NA	TRBJ2-1	CASRIWGLLYNEQFF	TGTGCCAGCAGGATATGGGGACTCCTATACAATGAGCAGTTCTTC
TRBV6-5	TRBD1	NA	TRBJ1-5	CACHGTVNQPQHF	TGTGCCTGTCACGGGACAGTTAATCAGCCCCAGCATTTT
TRBV3-1/TRBV3-2	NA	NA	TRBJ2-7	CASSQPWTFIQGTYEQYF	TGTGCCAGCAGCCAACCATGGACCTTTATACAGGGCACCTACGAGCAGTACTTC
TRBV6-1	TRBD2	NA	TRBJ2-1	CASSGRSGGAYNEQFF	TGTGCCAGCAGTGGGCGGAGCGGGGGGGCCTACAATGAGCAGTTCTTC
TRBV6-5	NA	NA	TRBJ1-3	CASSPTQGHGNTIYF	TGTGCCAGCAGTCCCACCCAGGGACATGGAAACACCATATATTTT
TRBV3-1/TRBV3-2	NA	NA	TRBJ1-2	CASSQDPGDNYGYTF	TGTGCCAGCAGCCAAGATCCCGGAGATAACTATGGCTACACCTTC
TRBV6-5	NA	once	TRBJ1-1	CASSPRRENTEAFF	TGTGCCAGCAGTCCACGGCGGGAGAACACTGAAGCTTTCTTT
TRBV3-1/TRBV3-2	NA	NA	TRBJ1-3	CASSHPPRAGFSGNTIYF	TGTGCCAGCAGCCACCCCCCCCGGGCAGGGTTCTCTGGAAACACCATATATTTT
TRBV5-5	TRBD1	NA	TRBJ1-2	CASSLGTGPYGYTF	TGTGCCAGCAGCTTGGGGACAGGGCCCTATGGCTACACCTTC
TRBV11-2	NA	NA	TRBJ2-7	CASSLDGQGYEQYF	TGTGCCAGCAGCTTAGATGGGCAGGGGTACGAGCAGTACTTC
TRBV19	NA	NA	TRBJ2-5	CASSMGTSPETQYF	TGTGCCAGTAGTATGGGCACTTCCCCAGAGACCCAGTACTTC
TRBV9	TRBD2	NA	TRBJ2-1	CASSVAGNGRDEQFF	TGTGCCAGCAGCGTAGCTGGCAACGGGAGGGATGAGCAGTTCTTC
TRBV11-2	NA	NA	TRBJ1-1	CAGGVTVNTEAFF	TGTGCCGGGGGGGTTACAGTGAACACTGAAGCTTTCTTT
TRBV5-1	TRBD1	NA	TRBJ1-4	CASSLQGARDEKLFF	TGCGCCAGCAGCCTACAGGGGGCCCGGGATGAAAAACTGTTTTTT
TRBV5-1	TRBD2	NA	TRBJ2-1	CASSWGTSGGSDEQFF	TGCGCCAGCAGCTGGGGGACTAGCGGGGGAAGCGATGAGCAGTTCTTC
TRBV5-1	TRBD1	NA	TRBJ1-5	CASSRDSNQPQHF	TGCGCCAGCAGTCGGGACAGTAATCAGCCCCAGCATTTT